This T cell receptor beta chain was recovered during a study of blood T cell repertoires in COVID-19. Study-wide context: From the United States, Italy and Spain came samples of acute and convalescent COVID-19.

In Seattle, patients joined the study during active infection and were tracked longitudinally. Trimming left V 10 bases short and J 1 base short, with 16 bases between. Germline CDR1 SGHTA, CDR2 FQGTGA. The CDR3 is 14 amino acids. Per the original data handling: Amplification of reference gene primers was used by the study to estimate nucleated cell counts. Profiled with immunoSEQ multiplex PCR; TCRdb holds only in-frame clones, not every one. V and J calls and clone size come straight from that table; D and trimming were deduced from the DNA. The sample records about 280,000 clones, about nine tenths being singletons.

Material: peripheral blood. The TCR originated in a young woman with COVID-19, enrolled during active disease. J is TRBJ2-5 and V is TRBV7-3; D unresolved. This CDR3 reads CANRSLEVQETQYF. CDR3 in DNA: TGTGCCAACCGTTCGTTAGAGGTCCAAGAGACCCAGTACTTC. The entire variable domain, with the rest obtained from reference TRBV7-3 and TRBJ2-5, is as follows: GAGVSQTPSNKVTEKGKYVELRCDPISGHTALYWYRQSLGQGPEFLIYFQGTGAADDSGLPNDRFFAVRPEGSVSTLKIQRTERGDSAVYLCANRSLEVQETQYFGPGTRLLVL.